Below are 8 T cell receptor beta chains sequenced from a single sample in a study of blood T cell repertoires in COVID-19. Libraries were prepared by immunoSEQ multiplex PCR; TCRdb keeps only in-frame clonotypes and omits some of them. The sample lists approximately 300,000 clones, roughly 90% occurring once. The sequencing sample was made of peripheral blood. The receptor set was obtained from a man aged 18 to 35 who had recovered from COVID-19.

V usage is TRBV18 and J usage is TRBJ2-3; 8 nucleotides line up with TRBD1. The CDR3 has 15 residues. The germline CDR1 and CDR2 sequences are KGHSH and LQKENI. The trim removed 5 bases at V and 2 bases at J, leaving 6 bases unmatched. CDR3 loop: CASSEDRGNTDTQYF. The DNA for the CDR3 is TGTGCCAGCTCAGAAGACAGGGGCAACACAGATACGCAGTATTTT.

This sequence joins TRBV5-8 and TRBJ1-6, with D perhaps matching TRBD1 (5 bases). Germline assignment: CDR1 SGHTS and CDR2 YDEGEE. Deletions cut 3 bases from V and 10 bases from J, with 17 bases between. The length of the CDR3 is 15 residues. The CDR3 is CASSSMAGKGSPLHF. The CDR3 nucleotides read TGTGCCAGCAGCTCGATGGCAGGGAAAGGGTCACCCCTCCACTTT.

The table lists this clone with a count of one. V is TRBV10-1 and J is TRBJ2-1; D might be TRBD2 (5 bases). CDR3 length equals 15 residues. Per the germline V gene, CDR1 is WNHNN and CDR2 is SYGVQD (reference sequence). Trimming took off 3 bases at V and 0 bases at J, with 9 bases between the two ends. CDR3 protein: CASSESGSSYNEQFF. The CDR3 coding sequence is TGCGCCAGCAGTGAATCGGGGAGCTCCTACAATGAGCAGTTCTTC.

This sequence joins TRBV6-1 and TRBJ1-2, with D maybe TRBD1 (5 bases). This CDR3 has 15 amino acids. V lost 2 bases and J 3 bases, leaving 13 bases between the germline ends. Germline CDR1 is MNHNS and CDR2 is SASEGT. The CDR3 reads CASSETRGTYYGYTF. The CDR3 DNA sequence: TGTGCCAGCAGTGAAACCCGGGGGACGTACTATGGCTACACCTTC.

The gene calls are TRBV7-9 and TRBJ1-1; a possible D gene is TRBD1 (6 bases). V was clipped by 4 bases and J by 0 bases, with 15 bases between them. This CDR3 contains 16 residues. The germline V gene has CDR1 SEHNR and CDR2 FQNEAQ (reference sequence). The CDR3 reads CASSSAGAMMNTEAFF. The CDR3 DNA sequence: TGTGCCAGCAGCTCCGCAGGGGCCATGATGAACACTGAAGCTTTCTTT.

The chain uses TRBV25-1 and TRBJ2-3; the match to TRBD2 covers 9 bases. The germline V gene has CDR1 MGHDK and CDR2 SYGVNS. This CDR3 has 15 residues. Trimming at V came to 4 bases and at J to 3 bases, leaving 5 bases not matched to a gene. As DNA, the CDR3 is TGTGCCAGCAGTGGCACTCTAGCGGGAACAGATACGCAGTATTTT. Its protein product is CASSGTLAGTDTQYF.

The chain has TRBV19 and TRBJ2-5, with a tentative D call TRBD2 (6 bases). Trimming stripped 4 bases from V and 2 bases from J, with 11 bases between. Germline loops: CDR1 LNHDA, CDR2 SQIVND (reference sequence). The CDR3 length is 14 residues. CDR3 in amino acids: CASSTSGTQETQYF. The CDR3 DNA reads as TGTGCCAGTAGTACTTCTGGGACTCAAGAGACCCAGTACTTC.

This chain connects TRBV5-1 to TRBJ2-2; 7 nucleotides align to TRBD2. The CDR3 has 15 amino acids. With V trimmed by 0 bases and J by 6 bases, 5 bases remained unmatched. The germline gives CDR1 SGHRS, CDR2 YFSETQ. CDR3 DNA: TGCGCCAGCAGCTTGGTAGGGCTAGCGGCCGGGGAGCTGTTTTTT. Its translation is CASSLVGLAAGELFF.